The 27 T cell receptor beta chains listed next were all sequenced from one sample in a study of CD8 T cells in ankylosing spondylitis. TCRdb passed the 5' RACE reads through MiXCR, listing each CDR3 protein once. The data show 24,000 or so distinct CDR3 sequences, with 13% seen just once and 35% held by the top ten. The sequencing input was blood. The receptors stem from a male donor with ankylosing spondylitis or in good health (not recorded which).

This clonotype was counted a few times. The rearrangement joins TRBV4-2 to TRBJ1-1; 7 bases are shared with TRBD1. Trimming cost V 2 bases and J 1 base; bases outside gene matches: 1. The CDR3 is 14 amino acids. Germline V gene sequence: CDR1 LGHNA, CDR2 YNFKEQ. The CDR3 DNA is TGTGCCAGCAGCCAAAGGACAGGGAACACTGAAGCTTTCTTT. It yields the protein CASSQRTGNTEAFF.

This clonotype appeared a few times. The chain couples TRBV11-2 to TRBJ2-5; D uncertain. The CDR3 covers 16 residues. The germline gives CDR1 SGHAT, CDR2 FQNNGV. V was clipped by 4 bases and J by 2 bases, with 17 bases between them. The CDR3 DNA is TGTGCCAGCAGCTCGCCTTCGCCCCTGGGACAAGAGACCCAGTACTTC. Translating gives CASSSPSPLGQETQYF.

There are many counts of this clonotype. The J gene is TRBJ1-1, the V gene TRBV6-2 or TRBV6-3, with D unresolved. V lost 6 bases and J 5 bases, leaving 7 bases between the germline ends. This CDR3 region has 11 residues. Germline V gene data show CDR1 as MNHEY and CDR2 as SVGEGT. CDR3 in DNA: TGTGCCAGCAGCCTGGGGACTGAAGCTTTCTTT. As protein: CASSLGTEAFF.

This clonotype was seen repeatedly, ten times or more. This chain links TRBV10-3 with TRBJ2-3; the D gene could be TRBD1 or TRBD2 (5 bases each). CDR3 size: 15 residues. The germline V gene encodes CDR1 ENHRY and CDR2 SYGVKD. Trimming left V 0 bases short and J 4 bases short, with 11 bases between. The CDR3 nucleotides are TGTGCCATCAGTGAGTCTGGGACGGAAGCAGATACGCAGTATTTT. Encoded protein: CAISESGTEADTQYF.

This clonotype was seen more than once but under ten times. This chain joins TRBV19 and TRBJ2-1; 7 positions agree with TRBD2. Germline V lookup: CDR1 LNHDA, CDR2 SQIVND (reference sequence). The length of the CDR3 is 15 residues. The V segment lost 3 bases and the J segment 1 base; nucleotides outside the gene matches: 3. Written as DNA, the CDR3 is TGTGCCAGTAGTATGGGACTACTGTCCTACAATGAGCAGTTCTTC. It codes for CASSMGLLSYNEQFF.

This clonotype was counted between two and nine times. This chain uses TRBV10-3 with TRBJ2-2; 7 positions match TRBD2. The CDR3 is made up of 16 amino acids. J lost 1 base, V lost 0 bases, and 2 bases had no gene match. The germline V gene encodes CDR1 ENHRY and CDR2 SYGVKD. Written as DNA, the CDR3 is TGTGCCATCAGTGAGTCGGCTAGCGGGAACACCGGGGAGCTGTTTTTT. Amino acid sequence: CAISESASGNTGELFF.

This clonotype was seen only a few times. The chain carries TRBV20-1 and TRBJ1-1, with D possibly being TRBD1 (6 bases). Trimming removed 4 bases from V and 1 base from J, with 13 bases in between. The V gene's germline CDR1 is DFQATT and CDR2 SNEGSKA (reference sequence). This CDR3 is built from 14 residues. The CDR3 nucleotides read TGCAGTGCTACTGCAGGGGTAACGAACACTGAAGCTTTCTTT. Translation gives CSATAGVTNTEAFF.

The rearrangement joins TRBV7-2 to TRBJ2-2; D is unclear. Trimming shortened V by 1 base and J by 5 bases, and 5 bases separated the two germline ends. The V gene's germline CDR1 is SGHTA and CDR2 FQGNSA. This CDR3 spans 13 amino acids. CDR3 sequence: CASSLVFTGELFF. CDR3 DNA sequence: TGTGCCAGCAGCTTAGTGTTTACCGGGGAGCTGTTTTTT.

At least ten counts were recorded for this clonotype. The chain combines TRBV20-1 with TRBJ2-3; tentative D call: TRBD2 (6 bases). Germline CDR1 and CDR2: DFQATT and SNEGSKA (reference sequence). This CDR3 is built from 12 residues. Trimming shortened V by 6 bases and J by 4 bases, and 11 bases separated the two germline ends. The CDR3 protein is CSAVLAPDTQYF. As DNA, the CDR3 is TGCAGTGCGGTACTAGCCCCAGATACGCAGTATTTT.

This clonotype was detected only a few times. The rearrangement uses TRBV5-1 and TRBJ2-7, with D unclear. The germline V and J ends were trimmed by 1 base and 3 bases, with 5 bases remaining between them. Germline CDR1 and CDR2: SGHRS and YFSETQ. The CDR3 is made up of 12 amino acids. The CDR3 bases are TGCGCCAGCAGCTTGAGAGGCTACGAGCAGTACTTC. Protein sequence: CASSLRGYEQYF.

J is TRBJ2-3 and V is TRBV4-3, with D perhaps TRBD2 (6 bases). The CDR3 loop spans 16 amino acids. The germline V gene has CDR1 LGHNA and CDR2 YSLEER. The V gene lost 5 bases and the J gene lost 4 bases, with 19 bases spanning the gap. The CDR3 is CASSKGRGRSADTQYF. CDR3 DNA sequence: TGCGCCAGCAGCAAAGGGCGGGGCCGAAGCGCAGATACGCAGTATTTT.

The sample holds many counts of this clonotype. This rearrangement joins TRBV10-3 to TRBJ1-1; 8 bases agree with TRBD1. The CDR3 covers 14 residues. The J segment lost 5 bases and the V segment lost 4 bases, leaving 6 bases of the junction unmatched. Germline V gene data show CDR1 as ENHRY and CDR2 as SYGVKD. The CDR3 reads CAISAPGGRTEAFF. The CDR3 bases are TGTGCCATCAGTGCCCCAGGGGGCCGGACTGAAGCTTTCTTT.

This chain joins TRBV12-3 or TRBV12-4 and TRBJ2-3; 13 positions match TRBD2. The CDR3 is 15 residues long. After removal of 5 bases from V and 3 bases from J, the junction contained 2 bases not matched to a gene. The CDR3 sequence: CASSTSGRATDTQYF. DNA for the CDR3: TGTGCCAGCAGTACTAGCGGGAGGGCTACAGATACGCAGTATTTT.

This clonotype was seen ten or more times. The gene calls are TRBV6-2 or TRBV6-3 and TRBJ1-1; D is possibly TRBD1 (6 bases). CDR1 is MNHEY, CDR2 SVGEGT, per germline. Trimming took off 5 bases at V and 0 bases at J, with 19 bases between the two ends. The CDR3 covers 17 residues. CDR3 sequence reads: CASSRDRRLFMNTEAFF. As DNA, the CDR3 is TGTGCCAGCAGTCGAGACAGGCGATTATTCATGAACACTGAAGCTTTCTTT.

A few counts support this clonotype. The V and J genes are TRBV20-1 and TRBJ2-1; D tentatively fits TRBD1 or TRBD2 (5 bases each). CDR3 length: 15 amino acids. Trimming removed 3 bases from V and 0 bases from J, with 12 bases in between. The germline CDR1 and CDR2 sequences are DFQATT and SNEGSKA (reference sequence). The CDR3 region is CSASWGKNSYNEQFF. DNA of the CDR3: TGCAGTGCTAGCTGGGGGAAGAACTCCTACAATGAGCAGTTCTTC.

This clonotype has at least ten counts. The J gene is TRBJ2-5, the V gene TRBV30; the match to TRBD2 covers 10 bases. The V gene end was trimmed by 5 bases and the J gene end by 6 bases; junction bases not matched to a gene: 3. Germline V CDR1 and CDR2: GTSNPN, SVGIG (reference sequence). CDR3 length equals 12 residues. CDR3 sequence reads: CAWASGRKTQYF. The CDR3 nucleotides read TGTGCCTGGGCTAGCGGGAGAAAGACCCAGTACTTC.

This clonotype was seen many times. This rearrangement joins TRBV20-1 to TRBJ2-3; TRBD1 aligns across 7 bases. The germline V gene has CDR1 DFQATT and CDR2 SNEGSKA (reference sequence). Unmatched junction bases numbered 9, after V lost 4 bases and J lost 5 bases. The CDR3 covers 14 residues. This CDR3 is CSAKKQGNKDTQYF. For the CDR3, the DNA is TGCAGTGCTAAGAAACAGGGGAATAAAGATACGCAGTATTTT.

This clonotype was observed at least ten times. CDR3 nucleotide sequence: TGTGCCAGCAGCTTGCGGATTCCCAATGAGCAGTTCTTC. Protein product: CASSLRIPNEQFF. This chain uses TRBV5-6 with TRBJ2-1; D remains unclear. The V end was cut by 1 base, the J end by 6 bases, with 8 bases between. Germline CDR1 is SGHDT and CDR2 is YYEEEE. The CDR3 runs 13 residues.

The rearrangement links TRBV5-1 to TRBJ2-1; weak D call: TRBD2 (6 bases). The germline CDR1 and CDR2 sequences are SGHRS and YFSETQ. V gave up 4 bases and J gave up 5 bases, with 16 bases separating them. There are 15 residues in the CDR3. CDR3 protein: CASSRTITANNEQFF. The CDR3 DNA follows: TGCGCCAGCAGCCGGACTATTACGGCTAACAATGAGCAGTTCTTC.

This clonotype was seen many times. This rearrangement joins TRBV12-3 or TRBV12-4 to TRBJ2-5; no reliable D call. The CDR3 extends over 14 amino acids. Trimming left V 6 bases short and J 1 base short, with 12 bases between. The CDR3 region is CASRARLSQETQYF. The DNA of the CDR3 is TGTGCCAGCAGGGCGCGACTCTCCCAAGAGACCCAGTACTTC.

This clonotype was detected ten times or more. The gene calls are TRBV7-9 and TRBJ2-7, with TRBD1 identical over 8 bases. V was pared by 5 bases and J by 2 bases, with 5 bases of the junction left unmatched. Germline CDR1 and CDR2: SEHNR and FQNEAQ (reference sequence). The CDR3 has 14 residues. CDR3 loop: CASSAGGKPYEQYV. The CDR3 region has the DNA TGTGCCAGCAGCGCAGGGGGCAAACCCTACGAGCAGTACGTC.

The genes are TRBV28 and TRBJ1-5; 7 nucleotides agree with TRBD1. With 7 bases clipped from V and 7 bases from J, the junction kept 13 bases outside the gene matches. The CDR3 covers 15 residues. CDR1 and CDR2 (germline): MDHEN, SYDVKM. The CDR3 region is CASKDWDRIGQPQHF. CDR3 DNA: TGTGCCAGCAAAGATTGGGACAGAATTGGCCAGCCCCAGCATTTT.

The rearrangement joins TRBV21-1 to TRBJ1-2; TRBD1 was called by the table and not checked on the DNA. TRBV21-1 represents a pseudogene. The CDR3 covers 14 residues. The CDR3 DNA reads as TGTGCCAGCAGCCAAACGGACGGGGATTATGGCTACACCTTC. It is translated as CASSQTDGDYGYTF.

This clonotype was counted many times. The rearrangement joins TRBV25-1 to TRBJ2-7, with D hard to call. Trimming cost V 2 bases and J 5 bases, with 4 bases left between them. The germline gives CDR1 MGHDK, CDR2 SYGVNS. The length of the CDR3 is 11 residues. CDR3 sequence reads: CASSETNEQYF. In nucleotides, the CDR3 is TGTGCCAGCAGTGAAACGAACGAGCAGTACTTC.

The chain carries TRBV2 and TRBJ2-7; D unresolved. V lost 5 bases and J 3 bases, leaving 8 bases between the germline ends. Per the germline V gene, CDR1 is SNHLY and CDR2 is FYNNEI. The CDR3 is made up of 12 amino acids. This CDR3 is CASSPRSYEQYF. DNA for the CDR3: TGTGCCAGCAGTCCGCGGAGCTACGAGCAGTACTTC.

This clonotype was found many times. The V call is TRBV9, the J call TRBJ2-7; D gene ambiguous. The CDR3 extends over 13 amino acids. The V gene's germline CDR1 is SGDLS and CDR2 YYNGEE. V lost 3 bases to trimming and J lost 0 bases, with 7 bases between them. The CDR3 DNA follows: TGTGCCAGCAGCGCTACGAGCTCCTACGAGCAGTACTTC. Protein product: CASSATSSYEQYF.

This clonotype was observed a few times. The V call is TRBV5-1, the J call TRBJ2-1, with 9 bases aligning to TRBD2. The CDR3 has 14 amino acids. After removal of 4 bases from V and 7 bases from J, the junction contained 6 bases not matched to a gene. The V gene's germline CDR1 is SGHRS and CDR2 YFSETQ. The CDR3 here is CASSPGLARNEQFF. In DNA form, the CDR3 reads TGCGCCAGCAGCCCGGGACTAGCTAGGAATGAGCAGTTCTTC.